A single sample gave rise to the 27 T cell receptor beta chains below, sequenced in a study of T cells in Graves' hyperthyroidism and ophthalmopathy. The CDR3 regions of TCR beta were amplified from RNA transcripts. When the TCR CDR3 underwent first-round RT-PCR, the HTBI primer set was used. TCRdb re-called the multiplex PCR reads with MiXCR, one entry per CDR3 protein. The sample includes 250,000 to 300,000 distinct CDR3 sequences, about 14% of them seen just once. The sequenced sample was blood. These receptors were obtained from a woman younger than 45 with Graves' hyperthyroidism that later progressed to Graves' ophthalmopathy.

This clonotype has ten or more counts. The chain employs TRBV30 and TRBJ1-5; D unresolved. The CDR3 is 12 residues long. Trimming stripped 0 bases from V and 5 bases from J, with 5 bases between. CDR1 is GTSNPN and CDR2 is SVGIG in the germline V gene (reference sequence). CDR3 amino acids: CAWSVDDQPQHF. CDR3 in DNA: TGTGCCTGGAGTGTTGATGATCAGCCCCAGCATTTT.

This clonotype was seen ten or more times. CDR3 region: CASRADSSYNSPLHF. In DNA form, the CDR3 reads TGTGCCAGCAGAGCCGATAGCTCCTATAATTCACCCCTCCACTTT. V gene TRBV2 combines with J gene TRBJ1-6, with D hard to call. Trimming removed 6 bases at V and 0 bases at J, with 9 bases between. The CDR3 is made up of 15 amino acids. Germline values: CDR1 SNHLY, CDR2 FYNNEI.

This clonotype was detected ten times or more. The rearrangement joins TRBV7-2 to TRBJ2-3, with D possibly being TRBD1 (5 bases). This CDR3 comprises 15 residues. The germline CDR1 and CDR2 sequences are SGHTA and FQGNSA. V was pared by 5 bases and J by 4 bases, with 16 bases between. CDR3 sequence (DNA): TGTGCCAGCAGCCCCTACGGACAAAACGCAGATACGCAGTATTTT. Its translation: CASSPYGQNADTQYF.

V and J are TRBV19 and TRBJ2-7, with D possibly TRBD2 on 6 matching bases. Germline V gene sequence: CDR1 LNHDA, CDR2 SQIVND (reference sequence). Deletions cut 6 bases from V and 6 bases from J, with 21 bases between. The CDR3 consists of 15 residues. CDR3 residues: CASRTSGGSSFEQYF. As DNA, the CDR3 is TGTGCCAGTAGAACGAGTGGGGGGAGTAGCTTCGAGCAGTACTTC.

This clonotype was observed at least ten times. The V and J genes are TRBV7-2 and TRBJ2-3; D is unresolved. CDR3 length equals 12 residues. Per germline, CDR1 SGHTA and CDR2 FQGNSA. V was cut by 5 bases and J by 1 base, with 4 bases left in between. CDR3 residues: CASSPRTDTQYF. The CDR3 DNA reads TGTGCCAGCAGCCCGCGCACAGATACGCAGTATTTT. Variable domain in full (rest from reference TRBV7-2 and TRBJ2-3): GAGVSQSPSNKVTEKGKDVELRCDPISGHTALYWYRQSLGQGLEFLIYFQGNSAPDKSGLPSDRFSAERTGGSVSTLTIQRTQQEDSAVYLCASSPRTDTQYFGPGTRLTVL.

This clonotype has ten or more counts. V gene TRBV27 combines with J gene TRBJ1-1, with no clear D. V was trimmed by 5 bases and J by 7 bases, leaving 14 bases between them. The CDR3 runs to 13 residues. From germline, CDR1 is MNHEY and CDR2 SMNVEV (reference sequence). The DNA of the CDR3 is TGTGCCAGCAGTACCTTAACGCGCAGTGAAGCTTTCTTT. Translating it yields CASSTLTRSEAFF.

The chain links TRBV2 to TRBJ1-4; TRBD1 matches 8 bases. CDR1 SNHLY and CDR2 FYNNEI come from the germline V gene. The J segment lost 8 bases and the V segment lost 4 bases, leaving 3 bases of the junction unmatched. This CDR3 region has 13 residues. The CDR3 region has the DNA TGTGCCAGCAGTGTTTGGGACAGGGAAAAACTGTTTTTT. Translation: CASSVWDREKLFF.

Ten or more counts support this clonotype. This sequence joins TRBV20-1 and TRBJ2-2; no clear D gene. This CDR3 is built from 12 residues. In germline, CDR1 is DFQATT, CDR2 SNEGSKA (reference sequence). The V and J ends lost 6 bases and 9 bases respectively, with 14 bases between them. In nucleotides, the CDR3 is TGCAGTGCGAAGATGGGGTCCCGGGAGCTGTTTTTT. It is translated as CSAKMGSRELFF.

This clonotype appeared many times. The gene calls are TRBV6-2 or TRBV6-3 and TRBJ1-1, with 7 bases that match TRBD1. V trimming: 5 bases; J trimming: 4 bases; junction bases outside the gene matches: 13. This CDR3 has 16 residues. The V gene's germline CDR1 is MNHEY and CDR2 SVGEGT. In DNA, the CDR3 is TGTGCCAGCAGTGGAGACGACAGGGCTGCCTTCACTGAAGCTTTCTTT. It yields the protein CASSGDDRAAFTEAFF.

The table lists this clonotype with many counts. J is TRBJ1-5 and V is TRBV3-2; TRBD1 is taken as the D call from the table, unchecked against the DNA. TRBV3-2 is a recognized pseudogene. CDR3 length equals 19 residues. DNA for the CDR3: TGTGCCAGCAGCCGCCAACCCATTGACAGGGTCTATAGCAATCAGCCCCAGCATTTT. Encoded protein: CASSRQPIDRVYSNQPQHF.

This clonotype appeared many times. The chain employs TRBV28 and TRBJ2-7, with 8 bases lining up with TRBD1. V lost 1 base to trimming and J lost 2 bases; unmatched junction nucleotides: 4. Germline CDR1 reads MDHEN; CDR2 reads SYDVKM. The CDR3 extends over 15 amino acids. The CDR3 is CASSLLGQGPYEQYF. In DNA form, the CDR3 reads TGTGCCAGCAGTTTATTAGGACAGGGACCCTACGAGCAGTACTTC.

The genes are TRBV29-1 and TRBJ1-1, with D possibly TRBD1 on 5 matching bases. The V and J ends lost 4 bases and 0 bases respectively, with 9 bases between them. The CDR3 extends over 13 amino acids. Germline-derived CDR1 and CDR2 are SQVTM and ANQGSEA. CDR3 sequence reads: CSVARDLNTEAFF. The CDR3 coding sequence is TGCAGCGTTGCCAGGGACTTGAACACTGAAGCTTTCTTT.

At least ten counts were recorded for this clonotype. The chain employs TRBV18 and TRBJ2-3; 7 bases are shared with TRBD2. V dropped 3 bases and J dropped 2; count of bases not matched to a gene: 5. There are 15 residues in the CDR3. The germline gives CDR1 KGHSH, CDR2 LQKENI. Written as DNA, the CDR3 is TGTGCCAGCTCACCGAGCGGGACGATCACAGATACGCAGTATTTT. This gives the protein CASSPSGTITDTQYF.

This clonotype was picked up many times. The V gene is TRBV6-2 or TRBV6-3, the J gene TRBJ2-7; D not resolved. V was pared by 6 bases and J by 6 bases, with 9 bases between. The CDR3 length is 11 residues. In germline, CDR1 is MNHEY, CDR2 SVGEGT. CDR3 bases: TGTGCCAGCAGCCGCTTGACCGAGCAGTACTTC. Amino acid sequence: CASSRLTEQYF.

Many counts were recorded for this clonotype. This chain joins TRBV28 and TRBJ1-2, with 7 bases aligning to TRBD1. This CDR3 region has 16 residues. Germline CDR1 and CDR2: MDHEN and SYDVKM. The V segment lost 5 bases and the J segment 1 base; nucleotides outside the gene matches: 10. As DNA, the CDR3 is TGTGCCAGCAGTCTGAACCCGGGACAGATTAACTATGGCTACACCTTC. Protein sequence: CASSLNPGQINYGYTF.

This clonotype showed up just a few times. The J gene is TRBJ2-4, the V gene TRBV6-2 or TRBV6-3; 8 bases are shared with TRBD1. Trimming removed 0 bases from V and 0 bases from J; junction bases left unmatched: 10. The CDR3 runs 19 residues. Per the germline V gene, CDR1 is MNHEY and CDR2 is SVGEGT. This CDR3 is CASSYSPWTGWIAKNIQYF. Here the CDR3 DNA reads TGTGCCAGCAGTTACTCGCCCTGGACAGGGTGGATAGCCAAAAACATTCAGTACTTC.

This clonotype was recorded at least ten times. The V call is TRBV18, the J call TRBJ2-1; the D gene is possibly TRBD1 (8 bases). CDR3 size: 18 residues. V gave up 6 bases and J gave up 10 bases, with 31 bases separating them. CDR1 is KGHSH and CDR2 is LQKENI in the germline V gene. The CDR3 loop is CASSIGRAGQGFFGEQFF. CDR3 in DNA: TGTGCCAGCTCTATAGGGAGGGCCGGACAGGGCTTCTTTGGGGAGCAGTTCTTC.

This clonotype was found many times. V is TRBV12-3 or TRBV12-4 and J is TRBJ2-7, with 9 bases fitting TRBD2. V was pared by 6 bases and J by 4 bases, with 4 bases of the junction left unmatched. The CDR3 spans 13 residues. The CDR3 region is CASRPAGGYEQYF. CDR3 sequence (DNA): TGTGCCAGCAGACCAGCGGGAGGTTACGAGCAGTACTTC.

At least ten counts were recorded for this clonotype. V usage is TRBV20-1 and J usage is TRBJ1-1; D is undetermined. V lost 0 bases and J 0 bases, leaving 5 bases between the germline ends. CDR1 is DFQATT and CDR2 is SNEGSKA in the germline V gene (reference sequence). The CDR3 totals 13 residues. Here the CDR3 DNA reads TGCAGTGCTAGAGACAGAGTGAACACTGAAGCTTTCTTT. Its translation is CSARDRVNTEAFF.

The V gene is TRBV2, the J gene TRBJ1-1, with D maybe TRBD1 (6 bases). Trimming removed 1 base at V and 3 bases at J, with 9 bases between. Per germline, CDR1 SNHLY and CDR2 FYNNEI. The CDR3 length is 14 residues. The CDR3 loop is CASSEVRTDTEAFF. The CDR3 nucleotides are TGTGCCAGCAGTGAAGTTCGGACAGACACTGAAGCTTTCTTT.

This clonotype has only a few counts. V gene TRBV5-6 combines with J gene TRBJ2-5, with D hard to call. The CDR3 runs to 15 residues. The germline V and J ends were trimmed by 4 bases and 5 bases, with 18 bases remaining between them. Germline V gene sequence: CDR1 SGHDT, CDR2 YYEEEE. The CDR3 DNA sequence: TGTGCCAGCAGCCCCGAAATTGGGGTGGAGGAGACCCAGTACTTC. It codes for CASSPEIGVEETQYF.

CDR3 sequence reads: CSASSASSPLRGTAFQETQYF. The DNA for the CDR3 is TGCAGTGCTAGTAGTGCCAGCAGTCCTCTCAGGGGGACAGCATTCCAAGAGACCCAGTACTTC. This chain connects TRBV20-1 to TRBJ2-5; 7 positions match TRBD1. The CDR3 has 21 residues. The V gene end was trimmed by 3 bases and the J gene end by 1 base; junction bases not matched to a gene: 26. Per germline, CDR1 DFQATT and CDR2 SNEGSKA (reference sequence).

This clonotype came up many times. The gene calls are TRBV27 and TRBJ1-2; D is ambiguous. The CDR3 consists of 14 residues. Between the trimmed V and J ends, which lost 0 bases and 4 bases, there was a span of 9 bases. Germline CDR1 reads MNHEY; CDR2 reads SMNVEV (reference sequence). The CDR3 sequence is CASSLSGSSYGYTF. DNA of the CDR3: TGTGCCAGCAGTTTATCAGGCAGTAGCTATGGCTACACCTTC.

This clonotype was picked up a small number of times. The V gene is TRBV20-1, the J gene TRBJ2-1; TRBD2 agrees at 15 bases. Germline V gene sequence: CDR1 DFQATT, CDR2 SNEGSKA (reference sequence). The CDR3 extends over 17 amino acids. With V trimmed by 3 bases and J by 8 bases, 11 bases remained unmatched. The CDR3 nucleotides read TGCAGTGCTAGGGGTGGACTAGCGGGAGGGCTATTAGATGAGCAGTTCTTC. Residues: CSARGGLAGGLLDEQFF.

This clonotype has a handful of counts. This rearrangement joins TRBV9 to TRBJ2-1, with 14 positions matching TRBD2. V lost 2 bases to trimming and J lost 4 bases; unmatched junction nucleotides: 8. The CDR3 runs 18 residues. Germline assignment: CDR1 SGDLS and CDR2 YYNGEE. The CDR3: CASSVQPGLAGAYNEQFF. CDR3 coding DNA: TGTGCCAGCAGCGTTCAACCGGGACTAGCGGGAGCATACAATGAGCAGTTCTTC.

This clonotype was found many times. The chain is built from TRBV5-1 and TRBJ2-7; a possible D gene is TRBD2 (6 bases). Trimming took 2 bases from V and 2 from J, leaving 14 bases between them. The CDR3 consists of 15 residues. Germline CDR1 reads SGHRS; CDR2 reads YFSETQ. CDR3 in DNA: TGCGCCAGCAGCTTTACTAGCTCAGGGACCTACGAGCAGTACTTC. Translation: CASSFTSSGTYEQYF.

This clonotype occurred many times. This chain links TRBV5-1 with TRBJ2-1; TRBD2 is a possible D gene (5 bases). CDR3 length: 15 residues. V lost 6 bases, J lost 7 bases, and 20 bases lay in between. The germline gives CDR1 SGHRS, CDR2 YFSETQ. The CDR3 bases are TGCGCCAGCACCGACTTGTCTAAGAGCGGAAATGAGCAGTTCTTC. Protein sequence: CASTDLSKSGNEQFF.